This TCR beta chain was recovered during a study of shared clonotypes between healthy human individuals (TCRdb year 2020). At the level of the whole study: The cohort included a few men and a couple of women between 18 and 49 years of age. Each donor's leukapheresis produced roughly between roughly 0.85 and 9 billion PBMCs. For each donor, CD4 naive and CD4 memory were each given three plates, CD8 naive was given two plates, and CD8 memory was given one plate. To estimate repertoire size and how much clonotypes are shared between individuals, the study performed deep sequencing of blood TCR repertoires from five healthy adults. To increase sequencing depth and limit assay-specific biases, TCR repertoire library preparation and sequencing were carried out by different laboratories using diverse techniques. Overall study results and their limits: Clonotypes shared by all four sorted-subset donors showed higher generation probabilities than non-shared clonotypes. Naive subsets generally had larger estimated clonotype richness than memory subsets. Because the study included only a small number of donors, the genetic and exposure-history diversity represented was limited. Sharing across four donors was observed for approximately 5% of naive CD4, over 3% of naive CD8, 2.3% of memory CD4, and roughly 0.4% of memory CD8 clonotypes. Pairwise subsampling indicated that sequencing depth was expected to affect the degree of clonotype sharing among donors. Rarefaction of sorted-subset datasets indicated incomplete sequencing despite the large sequencing depth. Only blood was sampled, and tissue TCR repertoires likely differ from those in blood.

Using the deep immunoSEQ assay, multiplex PCR amplified TCR CDR3 regions from genomic DNA. Extracted genomic DNA from each cell subset was distributed evenly across all wells of several immunoSEQ 96-well plates, and each plate was treated as a replicate. For sorted subsets, each replicate PCR was loaded with around 220 ng genomic DNA, equivalent to about 30,000 T cell genomes. The purified libraries were quantified using a Qubit 3.0 fluorometer, sized with a Bioanalyzer 2100, and then quantified again using the KAPA Library Quantification kit. A separate single-read 150-cycle Illumina NextSeq 550 flow cell was used to sequence each immunoSEQ 96-well plate. The paper's data handling went like this. Because only junctional sequences without quality scores were contained in the immunoSEQ output, filtering matching that applied to full-length reads could not be performed. To assign V/J genes and CDR3, sequences were annotated against IMGT germline references using PyIR, a Python wrapper for IgBLAST v1.9. Any read was removed if the V/J assignment was weak (E-value above 1e-6), the CDR3 was missing, or the read contained stop codons, out-of-frame junctions, or ambiguous translated residues. V3J clonotypes were defined as sequences sharing an identical inferred V gene, J gene, and CDR3 amino acid sequence. The percentage overlap between two repertoires was calculated by dividing the number of shared unique clonotypes by the size of the smaller repertoire. Repertoire richness was assessed with RTK rarefaction, the Chao1 estimator, and Recon v2.1 estimates of unobserved clonotypes. Generation probabilities were computed with OLGA for all TCRbeta clonotypes obtained by the gDNA method from several donors. TCRdb stores this immuneACCESS table with in-frame sequences only. Part of the clones is absent; in the studies checked, under half of the shortfall reflects unresolved V genes, and no reason is known for the rest. Clonal size and the V and J genes are those of that table, whereas D and trimming came from the DNA. The sample contains about 690,000 clones, less than 95% of them found a single time. The ten most abundant clones make up 34% of the sample.

According to the germline V gene, CDR1 reads SGDLS and CDR2 reads YYNGEE. At the junction V is shortened by 2 bases and J by 7 bases; bases outside the gene matches: 10. The CDR3, cysteine through phenylalanine, is 17 amino acids long. CDR3 DNA only is kept here, 51 bases in frame from base 1. Healthy HIV-negative adults with no recently reported acute infections or vaccinations were included as donors. Every donor was a Caucasian adult living in Nashville, Tennessee, USA. CD8 memory samples combined magnetically selected CD45RO+ cells with CCR7-negative CD45RA+ effector memory (TemRA) cells. After blood collection by leukapheresis, PBMCs were isolated using Ficoll-Histopaque density gradient centrifugation and then cryopreserved in the vapor phase of liquid nitrogen. Analytical flow cytometry was used to check the purity and quantity of every magnetically sorted T cell population. Each sorted fraction had its genomic DNA isolated and then quantified by UV absorbance on a Nanodrop 2000c.

A word on this clone: Its antigen is not yet known. Base qualities are not provided; no much larger clone lies one nucleotide away.

The TCR was taken from a man aged 18 to 30 in good health. Some clones in this sample may be carry-over from other donors' samples. The sequencing sample was made of memory CD8+ T cells from PBMCs. What this sample's cell subset or site label stands for: CD45RO+ cells pooled with CCR7-negative TemRA cells. The rearranged segments are TRBV9 and TRBJ2-1, with 12 central nucleotides matching TRBD2. In nucleotides, the sequence is TGTGCCAGCAGCGTGATACCTAGCGGGAGGGCCCCAAATGAGCAGTTCTTC. This encodes CASSVIPSGRAPNEQFF.